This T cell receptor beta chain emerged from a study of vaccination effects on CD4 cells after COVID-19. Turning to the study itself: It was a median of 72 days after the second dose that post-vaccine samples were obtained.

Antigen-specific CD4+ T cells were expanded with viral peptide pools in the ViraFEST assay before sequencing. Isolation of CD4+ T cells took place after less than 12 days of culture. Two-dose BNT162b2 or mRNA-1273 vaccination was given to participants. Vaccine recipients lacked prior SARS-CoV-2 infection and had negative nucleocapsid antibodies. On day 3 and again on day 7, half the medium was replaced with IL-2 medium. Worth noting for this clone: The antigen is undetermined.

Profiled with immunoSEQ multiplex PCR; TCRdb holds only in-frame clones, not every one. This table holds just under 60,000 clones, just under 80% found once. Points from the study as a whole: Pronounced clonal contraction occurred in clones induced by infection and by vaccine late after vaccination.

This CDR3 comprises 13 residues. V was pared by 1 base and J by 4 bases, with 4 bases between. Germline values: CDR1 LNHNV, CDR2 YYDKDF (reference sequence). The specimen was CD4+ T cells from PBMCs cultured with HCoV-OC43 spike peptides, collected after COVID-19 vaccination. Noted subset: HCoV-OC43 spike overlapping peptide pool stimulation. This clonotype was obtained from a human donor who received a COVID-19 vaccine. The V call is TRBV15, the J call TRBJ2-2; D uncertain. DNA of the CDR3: TGTGCCACCAGCAGAGTAAGCACCGGGGAGCTGTTTTTT. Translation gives CATSRVSTGELFF.